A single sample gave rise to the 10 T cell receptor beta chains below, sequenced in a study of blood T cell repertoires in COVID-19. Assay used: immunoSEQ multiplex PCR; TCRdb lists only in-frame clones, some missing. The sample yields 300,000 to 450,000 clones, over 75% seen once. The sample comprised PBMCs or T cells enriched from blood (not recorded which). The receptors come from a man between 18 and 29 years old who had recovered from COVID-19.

The CDR3 region has the DNA TGTGCCAGCAGTGAATATGGGACAGGGGGTTACGAGCAGTACTTC. Translation: CASSEYGTGGYEQYF. The chain joins TRBV6-1 to TRBJ2-7, with 11 bases lining up with TRBD1. The V and J ends lost 2 bases and 4 bases, in that order; junction bases with no gene match: 4. Germline assignment: CDR1 MNHNS and CDR2 SASEGT. The CDR3 consists of 15 residues.

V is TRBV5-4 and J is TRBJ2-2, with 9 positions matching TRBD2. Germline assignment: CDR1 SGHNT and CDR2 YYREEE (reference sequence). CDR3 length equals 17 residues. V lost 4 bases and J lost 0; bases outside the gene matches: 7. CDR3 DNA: TGTGCCAGCAGCCCTGGTGGGACTAGCACGAACACCGGGGAGCTGTTTTTT. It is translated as CASSPGGTSTNTGELFF.

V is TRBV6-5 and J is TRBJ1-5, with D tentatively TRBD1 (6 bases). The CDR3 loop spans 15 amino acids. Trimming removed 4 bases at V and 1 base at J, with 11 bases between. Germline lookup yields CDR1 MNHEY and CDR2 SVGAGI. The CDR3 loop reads CASSLQGTSNQPQHF. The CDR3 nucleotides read TGTGCCAGCAGTTTACAGGGTACGAGCAATCAGCCCCAGCATTTT.

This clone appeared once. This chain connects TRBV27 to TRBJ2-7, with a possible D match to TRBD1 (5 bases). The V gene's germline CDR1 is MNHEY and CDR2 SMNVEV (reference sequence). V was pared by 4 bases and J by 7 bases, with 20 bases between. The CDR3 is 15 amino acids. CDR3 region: CASSSRTLPLGEQYF. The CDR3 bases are TGTGCCAGCAGTTCCCGGACATTACCCCTGGGGGAGCAGTACTTC.

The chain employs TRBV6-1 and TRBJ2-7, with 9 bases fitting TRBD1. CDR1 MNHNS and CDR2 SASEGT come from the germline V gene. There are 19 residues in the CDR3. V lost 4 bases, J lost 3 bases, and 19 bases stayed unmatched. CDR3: CASSALRTYGTGNYYEQYF. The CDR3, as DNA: TGTGCCAGCAGTGCCTTGCGGACCTACGGGACAGGGAATTACTACGAGCAGTACTTC.

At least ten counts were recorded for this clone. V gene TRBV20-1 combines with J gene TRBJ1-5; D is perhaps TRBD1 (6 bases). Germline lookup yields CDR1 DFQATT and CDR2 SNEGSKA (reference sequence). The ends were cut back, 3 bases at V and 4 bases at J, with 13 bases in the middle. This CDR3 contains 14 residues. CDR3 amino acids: CSASWNRANQPQHF. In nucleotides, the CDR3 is TGCAGTGCTAGTTGGAACAGGGCAAATCAGCCCCAGCATTTT.

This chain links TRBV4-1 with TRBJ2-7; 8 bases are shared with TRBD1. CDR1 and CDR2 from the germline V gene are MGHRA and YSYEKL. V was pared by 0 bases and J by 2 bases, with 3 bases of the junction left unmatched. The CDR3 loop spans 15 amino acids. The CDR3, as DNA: TGCGCCAGCAGCCAAGAGCAGGGGGCCACCTACGAGCAGTACTTC. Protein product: CASSQEQGATYEQYF.

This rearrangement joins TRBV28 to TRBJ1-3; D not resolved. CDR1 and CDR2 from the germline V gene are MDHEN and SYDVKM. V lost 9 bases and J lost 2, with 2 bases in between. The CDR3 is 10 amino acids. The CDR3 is CASTGNTIYF. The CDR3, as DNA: TGTGCCAGTACTGGAAACACCATATATTTT.

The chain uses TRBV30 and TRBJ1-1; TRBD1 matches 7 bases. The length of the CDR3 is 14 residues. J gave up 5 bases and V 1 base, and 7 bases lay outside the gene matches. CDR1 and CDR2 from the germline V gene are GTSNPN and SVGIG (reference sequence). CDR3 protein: CAWSADRMWTEAFF. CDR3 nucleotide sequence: TGTGCCTGGAGTGCGGACAGGATGTGGACTGAAGCTTTCTTT.

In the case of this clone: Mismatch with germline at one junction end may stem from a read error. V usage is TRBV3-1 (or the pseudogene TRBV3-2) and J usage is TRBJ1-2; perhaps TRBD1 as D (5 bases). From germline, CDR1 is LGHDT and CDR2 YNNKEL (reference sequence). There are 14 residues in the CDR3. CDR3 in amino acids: CATSLYRSNYGYTF. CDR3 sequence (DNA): TGTGCCACCAGCCTATACAGGTCCAACTATGGCTACACCTTC.